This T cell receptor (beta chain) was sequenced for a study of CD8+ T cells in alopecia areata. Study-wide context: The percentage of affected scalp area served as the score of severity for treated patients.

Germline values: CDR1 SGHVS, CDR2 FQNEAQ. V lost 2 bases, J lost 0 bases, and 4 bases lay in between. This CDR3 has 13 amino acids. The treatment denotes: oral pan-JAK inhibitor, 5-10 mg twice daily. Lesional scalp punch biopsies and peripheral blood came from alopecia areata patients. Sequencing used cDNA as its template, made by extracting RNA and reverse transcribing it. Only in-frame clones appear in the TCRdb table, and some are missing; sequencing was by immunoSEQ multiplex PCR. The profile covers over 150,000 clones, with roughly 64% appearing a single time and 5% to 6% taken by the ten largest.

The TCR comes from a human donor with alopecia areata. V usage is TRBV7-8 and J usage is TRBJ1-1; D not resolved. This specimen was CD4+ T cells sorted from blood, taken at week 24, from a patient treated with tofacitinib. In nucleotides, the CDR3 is TGTGCCAGCAGCTTACGCTTGAACACTGAAGCTTTCTTT. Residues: CASSLRLNTEAFF.